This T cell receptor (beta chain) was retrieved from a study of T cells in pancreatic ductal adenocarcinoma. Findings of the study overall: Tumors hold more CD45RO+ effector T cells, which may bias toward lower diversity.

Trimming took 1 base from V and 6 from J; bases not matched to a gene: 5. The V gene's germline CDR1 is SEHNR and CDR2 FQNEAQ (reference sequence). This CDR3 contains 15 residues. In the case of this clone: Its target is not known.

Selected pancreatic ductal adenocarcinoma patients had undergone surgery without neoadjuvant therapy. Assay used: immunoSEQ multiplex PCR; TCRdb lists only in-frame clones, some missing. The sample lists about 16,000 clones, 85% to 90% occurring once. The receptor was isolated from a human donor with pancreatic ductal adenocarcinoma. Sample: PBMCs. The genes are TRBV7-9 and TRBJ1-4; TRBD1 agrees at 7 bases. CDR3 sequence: CASSLGDRDYEKLFF. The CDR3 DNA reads TGTGCCAGCAGCTTAGGAGACAGGGACTATGAAAAACTGTTTTTT. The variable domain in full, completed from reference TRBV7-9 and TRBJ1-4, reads DTGVSQNPRHKITKRGQNVTFRCDPISEHNRLYWYRQTLGQGPEFLTYFQNEAQLEKSRLLSDRFSAERPKGSFSTLEIQRTEQGDSAMYLCASSLGDRDYEKLFFGSGTQLSVL.